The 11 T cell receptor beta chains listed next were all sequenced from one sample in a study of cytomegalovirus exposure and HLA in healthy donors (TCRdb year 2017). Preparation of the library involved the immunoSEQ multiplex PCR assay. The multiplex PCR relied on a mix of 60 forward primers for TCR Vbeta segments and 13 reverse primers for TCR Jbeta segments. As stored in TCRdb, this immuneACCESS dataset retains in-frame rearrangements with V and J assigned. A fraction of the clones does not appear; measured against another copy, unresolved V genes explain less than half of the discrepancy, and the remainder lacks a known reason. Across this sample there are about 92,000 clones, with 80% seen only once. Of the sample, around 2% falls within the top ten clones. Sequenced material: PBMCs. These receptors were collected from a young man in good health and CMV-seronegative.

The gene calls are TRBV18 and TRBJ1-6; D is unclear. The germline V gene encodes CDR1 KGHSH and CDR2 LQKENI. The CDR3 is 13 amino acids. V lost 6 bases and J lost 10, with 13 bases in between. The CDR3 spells CASSRDLNSPLHF. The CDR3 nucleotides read TGTGCCAGCTCCCGCGACTTGAACTCACCCCTCCACTTT.

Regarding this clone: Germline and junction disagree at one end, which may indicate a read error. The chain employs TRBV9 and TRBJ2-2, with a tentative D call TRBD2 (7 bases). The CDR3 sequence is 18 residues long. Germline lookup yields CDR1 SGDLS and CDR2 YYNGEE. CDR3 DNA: TGTGCCAGCAGCCCAACCATGGGCGGGGGCCCCAACACCAGGGAGCTGTTTTTT. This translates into CASSPTMGGGPNTRELFF.

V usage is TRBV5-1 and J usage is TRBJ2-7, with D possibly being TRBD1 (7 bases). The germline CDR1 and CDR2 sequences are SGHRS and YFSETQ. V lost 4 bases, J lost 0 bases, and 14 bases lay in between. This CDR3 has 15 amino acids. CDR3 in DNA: TGCGCCAGCAGCGCGGAGGGACAGAGCTCCTACGAGCAGTACTTC. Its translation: CASSAEGQSSYEQYF.

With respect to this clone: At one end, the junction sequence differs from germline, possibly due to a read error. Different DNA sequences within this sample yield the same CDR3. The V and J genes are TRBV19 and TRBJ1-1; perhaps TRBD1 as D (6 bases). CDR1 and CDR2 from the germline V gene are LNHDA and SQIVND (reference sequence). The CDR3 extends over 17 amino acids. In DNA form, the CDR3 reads TGTGCCAGTAGTTCCGTCGAGGGGGGGCGTGCGAACACTGAAGCCTTCTTT. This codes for CASSSVEGGRANTEAFF.

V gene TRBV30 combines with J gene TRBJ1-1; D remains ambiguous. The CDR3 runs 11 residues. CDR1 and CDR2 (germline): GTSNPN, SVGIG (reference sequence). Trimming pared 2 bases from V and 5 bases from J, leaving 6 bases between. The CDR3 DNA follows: TGTGCCTGGAGTCCGGGGACTGAAGCTTTCTTT. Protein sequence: CAWSPGTEAFF.

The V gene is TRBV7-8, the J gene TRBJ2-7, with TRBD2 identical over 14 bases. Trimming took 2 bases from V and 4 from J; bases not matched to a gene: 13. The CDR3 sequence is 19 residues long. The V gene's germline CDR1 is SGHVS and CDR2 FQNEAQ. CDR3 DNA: TGTGCCAGCAGCTTACCTGGTGCGACTAGCGGGGGGGCCGGGTACGAGCAGTACTTC. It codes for CASSLPGATSGGAGYEQYF.

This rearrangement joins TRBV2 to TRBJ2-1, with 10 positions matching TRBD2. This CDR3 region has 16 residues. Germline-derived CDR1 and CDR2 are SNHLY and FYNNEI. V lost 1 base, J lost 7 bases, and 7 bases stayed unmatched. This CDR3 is CASSEERGGSMNEQFF. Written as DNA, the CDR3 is TGTGCCAGCAGTGAAGAGCGGGGGGGCAGCATGAATGAGCAGTTCTTC.

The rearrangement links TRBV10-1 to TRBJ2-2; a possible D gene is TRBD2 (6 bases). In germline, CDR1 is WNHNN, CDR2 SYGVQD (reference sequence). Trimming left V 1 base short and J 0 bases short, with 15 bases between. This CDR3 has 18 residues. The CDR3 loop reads CASSEYRLGTPNTGELFF. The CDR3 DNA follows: TGCGCCAGCAGTGAGTACCGCCTCGGGACTCCGAACACCGGGGAGCTGTTTTTT.

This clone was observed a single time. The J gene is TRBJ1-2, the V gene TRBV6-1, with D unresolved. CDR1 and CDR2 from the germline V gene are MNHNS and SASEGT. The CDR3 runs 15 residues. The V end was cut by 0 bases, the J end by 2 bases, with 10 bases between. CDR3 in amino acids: CASSEARGINYGYTF. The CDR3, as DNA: TGTGCCAGCAGTGAAGCACGAGGAATCAACTATGGCTACACCTTC.

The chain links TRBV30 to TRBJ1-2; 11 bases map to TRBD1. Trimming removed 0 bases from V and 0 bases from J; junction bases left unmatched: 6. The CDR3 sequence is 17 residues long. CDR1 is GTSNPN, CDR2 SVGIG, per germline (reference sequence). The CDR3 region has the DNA TGTGCCTGGAGTGTCTCCGGGACAGGGGGTTCTAACTATGGCTACACCTTC. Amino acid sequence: CAWSVSGTGGSNYGYTF.

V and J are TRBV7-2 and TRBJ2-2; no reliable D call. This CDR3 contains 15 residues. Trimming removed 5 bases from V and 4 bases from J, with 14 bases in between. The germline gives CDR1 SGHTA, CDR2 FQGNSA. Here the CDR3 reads CASSLAASGTGELFF. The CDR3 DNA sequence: TGTGCCAGCAGCCTCGCGGCTTCGGGCACCGGGGAGCTGTTTTTT.